This T cell receptor (beta chain) was recorded in a study of blood T cell repertoires in COVID-19. Whole-study context: The United States, Italy and Spain were the sources of the acute and convalescent COVID-19 samples. T cells, B-cell-depleted T cells, or PBMCs supplied cDNA or gDNA.

In the study's own analysis: How many nucleated cells were present was estimated from reference gene primer amplification. Some clones are missing from TCRdb's copy, which holds only in-frame ones; the method was immunoSEQ multiplex PCR. That table supplies the V and J calls and clone size; D and trimming were determined from the DNA. The sample gives over 100,000 clones, less than 90% of which show up once; approximately 11% is in the top ten. Germline V gene lookup returns CDR1 KGHDR and CDR2 SFDVKD. V gave up 4 bases and J gave up 8 bases; unmatched junction bases: 7. The CDR3 is 15 residues long.

Material for sequencing was peripheral blood. This TCR was sampled from an elderly man with acute or convalescent COVID-19. The V and J genes are TRBV24-1 and TRBJ2-1; 10 nucleotides align to TRBD1. The CDR3 is CATSDPRQGAHEQFF. The DNA of the CDR3 is TGTGCCACCAGTGACCCGAGACAGGGGGCGCATGAGCAGTTCTTC.